Below, 15 T cell receptor beta chains from the same sample are listed, as sequenced in a study of shared clonotypes between healthy human individuals. Profiling relied on immunoSEQ multiplex PCR, and the TCRdb table lists in-frame clones only, not all of them. The sample lists over a million clones; 70% to 80% were seen once. Sequencing input: memory CD4+ T cells sorted from blood. Documented subset: CD45RA-negative fraction. These receptors all come from a man younger than 35 in good health.

The chain uses TRBV5-8 and TRBJ1-4; D might be TRBD1 (5 bases). V lost 4 bases, J lost 4 bases, and 14 bases lay in between. This CDR3 comprises 15 residues. Germline assignment: CDR1 SGHTS and CDR2 YDEGEE. The CDR3 bases are TGTGCCAGCAGCCCTACGGGGGGTGATAATGAAAAACTGTTTTTT. Amino acids: CASSPTGGDNEKLFF.

The rearrangement links TRBV20-1 to TRBJ2-5; D is uncertain. The CDR3 is made up of 11 amino acids. The ends were cut back, 6 bases at V and 4 bases at J, with 9 bases in the middle. Germline loops: CDR1 DFQATT, CDR2 SNEGSKA (reference sequence). The CDR3 protein is CSASPIETQYF. CDR3 nucleotides: TGCAGTGCCTCTCCTATAGAGACCCAGTACTTC.

The chain combines TRBV30 with TRBJ2-5; perhaps TRBD2 as D (7 bases). The DNA end is a closer match to TRBJ2-7, so the J assignment may be wrong. The CDR3 sequence is 13 residues long. CDR1 GTSNPN and CDR2 SVGIG come from the germline V gene (reference sequence). The CDR3 bases are TGTGCCGGTGGGCGGGGGCTGCCCGTCGAGCAGTACTTC. This sequence encodes CAGGRGLPVEQYF.

The chain recombines TRBV4-1 with TRBJ2-7; either TRBD1 or TRBD2 may supply D (5 bases each). The CDR3 runs to 12 residues. V lost 8 bases and J lost 7, with 15 bases in between. The germline gives CDR1 MGHRA, CDR2 YSYEKL. The CDR3 coding sequence is TGCGCCAGCGCGCCCGGGGCCGGGGAGCAGTACTTC. The encoded protein is CASAPGAGEQYF.

The V call is TRBV7-9, the J call TRBJ2-1, with 10 bases that match TRBD2. V gave up 4 bases and J gave up 8 bases; unmatched junction bases: 11. The CDR3 has 16 amino acids. The germline V gene encodes CDR1 SEHNR and CDR2 FQNEAQ (reference sequence). This CDR3 is CASSYPGLAGVDEQFF. The DNA of the CDR3 is TGTGCCAGCAGCTATCCGGGGCTAGCGGGAGTGGATGAGCAGTTCTTC.

This clone appeared a single time. The J gene is TRBJ2-3, the V gene TRBV18; 8 nucleotides match TRBD2. The CDR3 is 14 amino acids. Germline CDR1 reads KGHSH; CDR2 reads LQKENI. V lost 6 bases to trimming and J lost 5 bases; unmatched junction nucleotides: 7. DNA of the CDR3: TGTGCCAGCTCTCGGACTAGCATAATAGATACGCAGTATTTT. Its translation is CASSRTSIIDTQYF. The full variable domain, completed using reference TRBV18 and TRBJ2-3, is NAGVMQNPRHLVRRRGQEARLRCSPMKGHSHVYWYRQLPEEGLKFMVYLQKENIIDESGMPKERFSAEFPKEGPSILRIQQVVRGDSAAYFCASSRTSIIDTQYFGPGTRLTVL.

The gene calls are TRBV12-5 and TRBJ2-6; the D gene is possibly TRBD2 (5 bases). CDR3 length equals 15 residues. The V gene lost 9 bases and the J gene lost 0 bases, with 12 bases spanning the gap. The germline CDR1 and CDR2 sequences are LGHNT and FRNRAP. CDR3 bases: TGTGCTAGGGGAGACACGTTCTCTGGGGCCAACGTCCTGACTTTC. This gives the protein CARGDTFSGANVLTF.

J is TRBJ2-7 and V is TRBV21-1; the table's D gene call, TRBD1, was not cross checked with the DNA. TRBV21-1 is a pseudogene segment. The CDR3 sequence is 13 residues long. CDR3 residues: CASNHLGAWEQYF. The CDR3 nucleotides are TGTGCCAGCAACCACCTAGGGGCCTGGGAGCAGTACTTC.

The chain uses TRBV30 and TRBJ1-5, with D possibly TRBD1 on 6 matching bases. Germline-derived CDR1 and CDR2 are GTSNPN and SVGIG (reference sequence). There are 15 residues in the CDR3. V lost 2 bases and J 1 base, leaving 12 bases between the germline ends. The CDR3 loop reads CAWSHLGTSNQPQHF. Written as DNA, the CDR3 is TGTGCCTGGAGTCACCTCGGGACAAGCAATCAGCCCCAGCATTTT.

This chain uses TRBV7-3 with TRBJ2-7; 7 nucleotides line up with TRBD1. In germline, CDR1 is SGHTA, CDR2 FQGTGA. J gave up 5 bases and V 2 bases, and 3 bases lay outside the gene matches. The CDR3 consists of 13 residues. The CDR3 nucleotides are TGTGCCAGCAGCTTAGGGCAGGGGGACGAGCAGTACTTC. It yields the protein CASSLGQGDEQYF.

The chain links TRBV28 to TRBJ1-5; TRBD1 is a possible D gene (6 bases). In germline, CDR1 is MDHEN, CDR2 SYDVKM. The CDR3 is 15 residues long. V lost 4 bases and J 1 base, leaving 11 bases between the germline ends. CDR3 in amino acids: CASSYGQTSNQPQHF. The CDR3 nucleotides read TGTGCCAGCAGTTACGGACAGACAAGCAATCAGCCCCAGCATTTT. The full variable domain, its missing parts supplied by reference TRBV28 and TRBJ1-5, is DVKVTQSSRYLVKRTGEKVFLECVQDMDHENMFWYRQDPGLGLRLIYFSYDVKMKEKGDIPEGYSVSREKKERFSLILESASTNQTSMYLCASSYGQTSNQPQHFGDGTRLSIL.

This chain connects TRBV5-1 to TRBJ2-7; TRBD1 agrees at 8 bases. The germline gives CDR1 SGHRS, CDR2 YFSETQ. The J segment lost 1 base and the V segment lost 0 bases, leaving 6 bases of the junction unmatched. The CDR3 spans 16 residues. CDR3 loop: CASSLDPTGGSYEQYF. In DNA form, the CDR3 reads TGCGCCAGCAGCTTGGATCCTACAGGGGGATCCTACGAGCAGTACTTC. Based on the CDR3 plus reference TRBV5-1 and TRBJ2-7, the full variable domain is KAGVTQTPRYLIKTRGQQVTLSCSPISGHRSVSWYQQTPGQGLQFLFEYFSETQRNKGNFPGRFSGRQFSNSRSEMNVSTLELGDSALYLCASSLDPTGGSYEQYFGPGTRLTVT.

The CDR3 protein is CASSWDLGQGPSLANEKLFF. DNA for the CDR3: TGTGCCAGCAGCTGGGATCTCGGACAGGGGCCCTCTCTGGCTAATGAAAAACTGTTTTTT. The chain carries TRBV11-3 and TRBJ1-4, with 9 positions matching TRBD1. After removal of 4 bases from V and 3 bases from J, the junction contained 18 bases not matched to a gene. The germline gives CDR1 SGHNT, CDR2 YENEEA. The CDR3 runs to 20 residues.

The chain is built from TRBV9 and TRBJ2-2; D remains ambiguous. The CDR3 contains 12 residues. Trimming took off 1 base at V and 7 bases at J, with 5 bases between the two ends. The germline V gene encodes CDR1 SGDLS and CDR2 YYNGEE. CDR3 residues: CASSVLVGELFF. The CDR3 DNA reads TGTGCCAGCAGCGTATTGGTCGGGGAGCTGTTTTTT. The full variable domain, in which reference TRBV9 and TRBJ2-2 provide the parts outside the CDR3, is DSGVTQTPKHLITATGQRVTLRCSPRSGDLSVYWYQQSLDQGLQFLIQYYNGEERAKGNILERFSAQQFPDLHSELNLSSLELGDSALYFCASSVLVGELFFGEGSRLTVL.

V is TRBV10-3 and J is TRBJ1-2, with 7 bases lining up with TRBD1. With V trimmed by 0 bases and J by 3 bases, 4 bases remained unmatched. This CDR3 region has 15 residues. Germline assignment: CDR1 ENHRY and CDR2 SYGVKD. The CDR3 DNA follows: TGTGCCATCAGTGAGTCGTGGGGGACAGACTATGGCTACACCTTC. The encoded protein is CAISESWGTDYGYTF.